What follows is one T cell receptor beta chain and its context. These data are taken from a study of blood T cell repertoires in COVID-19. About the research overall: COVID-19 samples from acute and convalescent phases originated in the United States, Italy and Spain. PBMCs, B-cell-depleted T cells, or T cells provided the cDNA or gDNA that made up the material.

Original analysis: How many nucleated cells were present was estimated from reference gene primer amplification. Assay: immunoSEQ multiplex PCR; the TCRdb copy retains only in-frame clones and omits some. D and trimming come from the DNA, and the V and J calls and clone size come from that table. Of about 270,000 clones listed, approximately 85% are singletons. CDR1 LGHDT and CDR2 YNNKEL come from the germline V gene (reference sequence). Unmatched junction bases numbered 5, after V lost 6 bases and J lost 4 bases. The length of the CDR3 is 13 residues. The J gene is TRBJ1-1, the V gene TRBV3-1 (or the pseudogene TRBV3-2); 7 nucleotides match TRBD1. The receptor's source is a woman in her sixties or seventies with acute or convalescent COVID-19. Sequencing was carried out using peripheral blood. The CDR3 region has the DNA TGTGCCAGCAGACAACAGGGGAGCACTGAAGCTTTCTTT. Protein sequence: CASRQQGSTEAFF.